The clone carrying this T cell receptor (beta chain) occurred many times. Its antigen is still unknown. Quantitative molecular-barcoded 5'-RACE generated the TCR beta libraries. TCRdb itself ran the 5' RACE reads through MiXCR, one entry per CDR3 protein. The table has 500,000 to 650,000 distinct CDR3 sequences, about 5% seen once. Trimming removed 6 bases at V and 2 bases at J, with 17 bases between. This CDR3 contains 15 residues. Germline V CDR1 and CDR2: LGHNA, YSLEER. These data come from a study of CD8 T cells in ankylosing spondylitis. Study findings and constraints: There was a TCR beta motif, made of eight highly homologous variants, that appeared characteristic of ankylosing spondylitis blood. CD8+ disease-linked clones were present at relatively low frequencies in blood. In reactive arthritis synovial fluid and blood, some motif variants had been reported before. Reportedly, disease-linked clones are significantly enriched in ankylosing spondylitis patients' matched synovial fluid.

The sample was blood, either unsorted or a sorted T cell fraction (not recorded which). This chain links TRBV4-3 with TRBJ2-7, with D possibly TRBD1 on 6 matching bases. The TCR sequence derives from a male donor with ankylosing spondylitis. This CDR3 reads CASSKFRDTAYEQYF. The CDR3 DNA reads TGCGCCAGCAGTAAATTCCGGGACACTGCCTACGAGCAGTACTTC.